The rows below give T cell receptor beta chains drawn from one sample of a study of cytomegalovirus exposure and HLA in healthy donors. The protocol was immunoSEQ multiplex PCR, while the TCRdb copy is restricted to in-frame clones and leaves out a portion. Altogether more than 100,000 clones are present, under 70% being singletons, with the ten largest covering more than 1.5%. Material: PBMCs. The receptors here all came from a man aged 18 to 35 in good health and CMV-seronegative. The CDR3 runs from the conserved cysteine through the conserved F or W. A D gene is named only where the DNA matches it firmly. Only some rows state a clone size, as once, few, many or a class for expanded clones.

J gene | clone size | CDR3 length | V gene | D gene | CDR3 protein | CDR3 DNA
TRBJ2-3 | NA | 12 | TRBV10-3 | NA | CAIKKEADTQYF | TGTGCCATCAAAAAAGAGGCAGATACGCAGTATTTT
TRBJ2-5 | NA | 18 | TRBV11-2 | TRBD2 | CASSPRRGGAVRLETQYF | TGTGCCAGCAGCCCGAGACGCGGGGGGGCGGTCAGATTAGAGACCCAGTACTTC
TRBJ2-7 | NA | 13 | TRBV28 | NA | CASSLRVSAEQYF | TGTGCCAGCAGTTTACGGGTTTCCGCCGAGCAGTACTTC
TRBJ1-1 | NA | 15 | TRBV5-1 | TRBD1 | CASRRQKTGDTEAFF | TGCGCCAGTCGAAGACAGAAGACAGGGGACACTGAAGCTTTCTTT
TRBJ2-3 | NA | 16 | TRBV2 | TRBD2 | CASSPGLDMSTDTQYF | TGTGCCAGCAGTCCTGGACTAGATATGAGCACAGATACGCAGTATTTT
TRBJ2-7 | NA | 14 | TRBV19 | TRBD1 | CASSIARDRGEQYF | TGTGCCAGTAGTATAGCACGGGACAGGGGCGAGCAGTACTTC
TRBJ1-4 | NA | 13 | TRBV6-1 | TRBD1 | CASSDRDNEKLFF | TGTGCCAGCAGCGACAGGGACAATGAAAAACTGTTTTTT
TRBJ2-2 | NA | 15 | TRBV6-5 | TRBD1 | CASSYNRGPPGELFF | TGTGCCAGCAGTTATAACAGGGGGCCCCCCGGGGAGCTGTTTTTT
TRBJ2-3 | NA | 16 | TRBV7-6 | TRBD1 | CASSLLGQGSPDTQYF | TGTGCCAGCAGCTTATTGGGACAGGGGAGCCCAGATACGCAGTATTTT
TRBJ2-1 | NA | 15 | TRBV10-1 | NA | CASRKTVRLDNEQFF | TGCGCCAGCAGGAAGACAGTCCGTCTCGACAATGAGCAGTTCTTC
TRBJ2-5 | once | 12 | TRBV7-2 | NA | CASSLMSKEQYF | TGTGCCAGCAGCTTAATGAGTAAGGAGCAGTACTTC
TRBJ2-5 | few | 13 | TRBV5-6 | TRBD1 | CASSLGQGGTQYF | TGTGCCAGCAGCCTAGGACAGGGTGGGACCCAGTACTTC
TRBJ2-2 | NA | 17 | TRBV4-2 | NA | CASSQDRRGLNTGELFF | TGTGCCAGCAGCCAAGATCGGAGGGGGCTGAACACCGGGGAGCTGTTTTTT
TRBJ2-7 | NA | 14 | TRBV6-5 | TRBD2 | CASSWTSTSYEQYF | TGTGCCAGCAGCTGGACTAGCACCTCCTACGAGCAGTACTTC
TRBJ2-3 | NA | 14 | TRBV28 | NA | CASRTNRDTDTQYF | TGTGCCAGCAGGACTAACAGGGATACAGATACGCAGTATTTT
TRBJ2-7 | NA | 15 | TRBV19 | TRBD1 | CASRSGQGYVYEQYF | TGTGCCAGTAGGTCGGGACAGGGATACGTTTACGAGCAGTACTTC
TRBJ1-2 | NA | 15 | TRBV27 | NA | CASSLSPNNPYGYTF | TGTGCCAGCAGTTTATCGCCCAACAACCCCTATGGCTACACCTTC
TRBJ2-7 | NA | 13 | TRBV14 | NA | CASSREAVYEQYF | TGTGCCAGCAGCCGAGAGGCGGTCTACGAGCAGTACTTC
TRBJ2-3 | NA | 12 | TRBV5-1 | NA | CASSLAVDTQYF | TGCGCCAGCAGCTTGGCCGTAGATACGCAGTATTTT
TRBJ2-1 | NA | 13 | TRBV6-4 | NA | CASSKGLYNEQFF | TGTGCCAGCAGTAAAGGACTGTACAATGAGCAGTTCTTC
TRBJ2-7 | once | 14 | TRBV9 | TRBD1 | CASSVGTGSVEQYF | TGTGCCAGCAGCGTAGGGACAGGGAGTGTCGAGCAGTACTTC
TRBJ2-2 | once | 19 | TRBV19 | TRBD2 | CASSGSTESGGYWAGELFF | TGTGCCAGTAGTGGGTCGACCGAGAGCGGGGGGTACTGGGCCGGGGAGCTGTTTTTT
TRBJ2-7 | NA | 14 | TRBV28 | TRBD2 | CASTKGGLTYEQYF | TGTGCCAGCACGAAGGGAGGGTTGACCTACGAGCAGTACTTC
TRBJ1-4 | NA | 17 | TRBV4-2 | TRBD1 | CASSASGTGVGNEKLFF | TGTGCCAGCAGCGCGTCCGGGACAGGGGTAGGGAATGAAAAACTGTTTTTT
TRBJ1-5 | NA | 15 | TRBV12-2 | NA | CASRLAARGGQPQHF | TGTGCAAGTCGCTTAGCTGCCAGGGGCGGTCAGCCCCAGCATTTT
TRBJ1-3 | NA | 15 | TRBV5-6 | NA | CASSLWGTLGNTIYF | TGTGCCAGCAGCTTATGGGGGACACTTGGAAACACCATATATTTT
TRBJ2-4 | few | 14 | TRBV5-8 | NA | CASSQQGAKNIQYF | TGTGCCAGCAGCCAACAGGGAGCCAAAAACATTCAGTACTTC
TRBJ2-7 | NA | 12 | TRBV6-6 | TRBD1 | CASRRQGTEQYF | TGTGCCAGCAGGCGACAGGGGACCGAGCAGTACTTC
TRBJ2-3 | NA | 15 | TRBV7-7 | TRBD1 | CASSFGQGATDTQYF | TGTGCCAGCAGCTTCGGACAGGGGGCCACAGATACGCAGTATTTT
TRBJ2-3 | NA | 13 | TRBV29-1 | NA | CSVNRESTDTQYF | TGCAGCGTAAACAGGGAGAGCACAGATACGCAGTATTTT
TRBJ1-1 | once | 13 | TRBV6-5 | NA | CASTQAGGTEAFF | TGTGCCAGCACCCAGGCGGGGGGGACTGAAGCTTTCTTT
TRBJ1-5 | once | 15 | TRBV19 | NA | CASSQGVGPNQPQHF | TGTGCCAGTAGCCAGGGTGTGGGGCCGAATCAGCCCCAGCATTTT
TRBJ2-5 | few | 13 | TRBV6-1 | TRBD2 | CASVGRAQETQYF | TGTGCCAGCGTAGGGAGGGCTCAAGAGACCCAGTACTTC
TRBJ2-5 | once | 14 | TRBV6-6 | TRBD2 | CASSFQTSSSEQYF | TGTGCCAGCAGTTTCCAGACTAGCTCGAGTGAGCAGTACTTC
TRBJ1-4 | NA | 16 | TRBV9 | NA | CASSALPSGSNEKLFF | TGTGCCAGCAGCGCCCTTCCCTCGGGGTCTAATGAAAAACTGTTTTTT
TRBJ2-7 | once | 17 | TRBV27 | TRBD2 | CASSPDLSGRRVYEQYF | TGTGCCAGCAGCCCCGACCTTAGCGGGAGACGCGTCTACGAGCAGTACTTC
TRBJ2-7 | NA | 15 | TRBV12-1 | NA | CASSFVLAGDYEQYF | TGTGCCAGCAGCTTTGTTCTAGCGGGGGACTACGAGCAGTACTTC
TRBJ1-4 | few | 14 | TRBV9 | TRBD1 | CASSTGQGGEKLFF | TGTGCCAGCAGCACAGGACAGGGCGGGGAAAAACTGTTTTTT
TRBJ2-1 | NA | 12 | TRBV18 | TRBD1 | CASSPGQGSEFF | TGTGCCAGCTCGCCGGGACAGGGGTCGGAGTTCTTC
TRBJ1-1 | NA | 15 | TRBV9 | NA | CASSVGGRESPEAFF | TGTGCCAGCAGCGTAGGGGGGCGCGAATCCCCTGAAGCTTTCTTT
TRBJ2-7 | NA | 16 | TRBV5-5 | TRBD2 | CASSLHWTSGPYEQYF | TGTGCCAGCAGCTTGCATTGGACTAGCGGACCCTACGAGCAGTACTTC
TRBJ2-5 | NA | 15 | TRBV7-8 | TRBD2 | CASSLSISGQETQYF | TGTGCTAGCAGCTTGTCGATTAGCGGGCAGGAGACCCAGTACTTC
TRBJ2-3 | NA | 15 | TRBV5-4 | TRBD2 | CASSNLAGAGDTQYF | TGTGCCAGCAGCAACCTAGCGGGAGCGGGAGATACGCAGTATTTT
TRBJ1-5 | NA | 14 | TRBV9 | NA | CASSVKGGNQPQHF | TGTGCCAGCAGCGTGAAAGGGGGCAATCAGCCCCAGCATTTT
TRBJ1-2 | NA | 13 | TRBV28 | NA | CASSPRRGGGYTF | TGTGCCAGCAGTCCCCGAAGGGGGGGTGGCTACACCTTC
TRBJ2-3 | NA | 15 | TRBV5-1 | TRBD2 | CASSLGLASTDTQYF | TGCGCCAGCAGCCTCGGACTAGCGAGCACAGATACGCAGTATTTT
TRBJ2-1 | NA | 15 | TRBV10-3 | TRBD2 | CAISDPSGGYNEQFF | TGTGCCATCAGTGACCCTAGCGGGGGTTACAATGAGCAGTTCTTC
TRBJ2-3 | NA | 13 | TRBV13 | NA | CASSPGSADTQYF | TGTGCCAGCAGCCCCGGGTCCGCAGATACGCAGTATTTT
TRBJ2-3 | NA | 16 | TRBV9 | NA | CASSVAGLAWSDTQYF | TGTGCCAGCAGCGTAGCTGGGCTAGCTTGGTCAGATACGCAGTATTTT
TRBJ2-1 | NA | 14 | TRBV5-1 | TRBD2 | CASSRTSGGNEQFF | TGCGCCAGCAGCCGGACTAGCGGGGGCAATGAGCAGTTCTTC